Described below is a single TCR beta chain sequence and its context. Original data processing: Reference gene primer amplification gave nucleated cell count estimates. This table comes from immunoSEQ multiplex PCR, and its TCRdb copy is limited to in-frame clones, with some not included. V and J calls and clone size come straight from that table; D and trimming were deduced from the DNA. The data contain a few hundred thousand clones, 92% of them singletons. V dropped 3 bases and J dropped 1 base, with 8 bases sitting between them. This CDR3 has 15 residues. Germline values: CDR1 SGHRS, CDR2 YFSETQ. The sample is drawn from a study of blood T cell repertoires in COVID-19.

The sequencing sample was made of PBMCs or T cells enriched from blood (not recorded which). The clonotype was recovered from a woman in her 30s who had recovered from COVID-19. The V call is TRBV5-1, the J call TRBJ2-6; possibly TRBD1 for D (6 bases). The CDR3 coding sequence is TGCGCCAGCAGCTGGCAGGGGTCTGGGGCCAACGTCCTGACTTTC. Translation: CASSWQGSGANVLTF.